The next 8 T cell receptor beta chains were all read from a single sample in a study of T-cell reconstitution after alpha-beta-depleted transplantation in children. TCRbeta library construction was performed incorporating unique molecular identifiers. MiXCR, applied by TCRdb to the PCR reads, yields one record per CDR3 protein. Seen here are about 140,000 distinct CDR3 sequences, about 8.8% observed once, and the top ten hold around a sixth. Sequencing used PBMCs, mostly from graft donor cells, obtained 180 days after TCRalphabeta/CD19-depleted stem cell transplant. The receptors here all came from a female patient between 2 and 15 years old who had a stem cell transplant for congenital amegakaryocytic thrombocytopenia, so the T cells may come from the graft donor.

This clonotype was observed many times. The V gene is TRBV20-1, the J gene TRBJ2-7; no reliable D call. Trimming took off 3 bases at V and 2 bases at J, with 8 bases between the two ends. Looked up from germline, CDR1 is DFQATT and CDR2 is SNEGSKA (reference sequence). The CDR3 has 12 amino acids. CDR3 residues: CSASPFTYEQYF. The CDR3, as DNA: TGCAGTGCTAGCCCCTTCACCTACGAGCAGTACTTC.

This clonotype came up many times. The chain combines TRBV5-5 with TRBJ2-7, with D possibly being TRBD1 (5 bases). The germline V gene has CDR1 SGHKS and CDR2 YYEKEE (reference sequence). Trimming took 0 bases from V and 3 from J, leaving 16 bases between them. This CDR3 is built from 16 residues. The CDR3 sequence is CASSLVAGWLNYEQYF. For the CDR3, the DNA is TGTGCCAGCAGCTTGGTTGCAGGGTGGCTGAACTACGAGCAGTACTTC.

This clonotype was observed a handful of times. The rearrangement joins TRBV5-1 to TRBJ2-1, with TRBD2 matching over 9 bases. This CDR3 comprises 16 residues. V lost 1 base to trimming and J lost 4 bases; unmatched junction nucleotides: 6. The germline CDR1 and CDR2 sequences are SGHRS and YFSETQ. The CDR3 DNA is TGCGCCAGCAGCTTGATGCGGGAGGGCCTGTACAATGAGCAGTTCTTC. This gives the protein CASSLMREGLYNEQFF.

About this clonotype: With a much larger clone just one base away, this may be a read error. The chain is built from TRBV28 and TRBJ2-3, with a possible D match to TRBD2 (6 bases). This CDR3 has 16 residues. The germline V gene has CDR1 MDHEN and CDR2 SYDVKM. CDR3 region: CATSLWGGVSSDTQYF. CDR3 nucleotide sequence: TGTGCCACCAGTTTATGGGGAGGCGTCAGTTCAGATACGCAGTATTTT.

This clonotype was observed many times. This sequence joins TRBV4-2 and TRBJ2-7, with 10 positions matching TRBD1. The CDR3 has 15 residues. Germline trimming cut 5 bases from V and 5 bases from J; bases unmatched to any gene: 9. Germline V CDR1 and CDR2: LGHNA, YNFKEQ. Here the CDR3 DNA reads TGTGCCAGCAGCTTCACCGGGACAGGGGTCCACGAGCAGTACTTC. Translating gives CASSFTGTGVHEQYF.

This clonotype appeared a few times. The chain recombines TRBV7-6 with TRBJ2-6; D perhaps matches TRBD2 (5 bases). Germline V gene data show CDR1 as SGHVS and CDR2 as FNYEAQ. V gave up 0 bases and J gave up 2 bases, with 8 bases separating them. The CDR3 has 16 residues. CDR3 loop: CASSLAVRAGANVLTF. The CDR3 DNA is TGTGCCAGCAGCTTAGCGGTGCGGGCTGGGGCCAACGTCCTGACTTTC.

A word on this clonotype: The CDR3 does not close with the conserved phenylalanine or tryptophan, likely indicating a read error. This chain links TRBV6-1 with TRBJ1-2, with a possible D match to TRBD1 (5 bases). The germline CDR1 and CDR2 sequences are MNHNS and SASEGT. CDR3 length equals 15 residues. V lost 6 bases and J 7 bases, leaving 21 bases between the germline ends. CDR3 in amino acids: CASSSREGQKGGYTL. For the CDR3, the DNA is TGTGCCAGCAGCTCCCGAGAGGGGCAGAAGGGTGGCTACACCTTG.

The chain carries TRBV5-1 and TRBJ2-7, with 10 positions matching TRBD1. The germline gives CDR1 SGHRS, CDR2 YFSETQ. This CDR3 region has 13 residues. The ends lost 5 bases at V and 4 bases at J; junction bases unmatched: 3. This CDR3 is CASRGTGVYEQYF. CDR3 DNA sequence: TGCGCCAGCAGGGGGACAGGGGTGTACGAGCAGTACTTC.